These 10 T cell receptor beta chains share one sample of origin, sequenced in a study of early T cells in non-severe SARS-CoV-2 infection. TCRdb fed the 5' RACE reads into MiXCR, producing one record per CDR3 protein. The sample gives 90,000 to 120,000 distinct CDR3 sequences, over 8.5% of which show up once; more than 6.5% is in the top ten. Sequenced material: whole blood. The receptors here all came from an adult who was a healthcare worker with PCR-confirmed SARS-CoV-2 infection or an uninfected control (not recorded which).

There are a few counts of this clonotype. The gene calls are TRBV3-1 and TRBJ2-3; D remains unclear. The CDR3 is 15 amino acids. Germline CDR1 is LGHDT and CDR2 is YNNKEL (reference sequence). Trimming pared 4 bases from V and 0 bases from J, leaving 11 bases between. The CDR3 region is CASSPGPTSTDTQYF. CDR3 DNA sequence: TGTGCCAGCAGCCCCGGGCCGACTAGCACAGATACGCAGTATTTT.

This chain joins TRBV7-8 and TRBJ1-5; possibly TRBD1 for D (6 bases). Per germline, CDR1 SGHVS and CDR2 FQNEAQ. The V gene lost 2 bases and the J gene lost 7 bases, with 12 bases spanning the gap. This CDR3 has 14 residues. The CDR3 coding sequence is TGTGCCAGCAGCTTATTCCGGGGGCGGCAGCCCCAGCATTTT. Amino acids: CASSLFRGRQPQHF.

V gene TRBV19 combines with J gene TRBJ2-1; weak D call: TRBD1 (5 bases). Germline loops: CDR1 LNHDA, CDR2 SQIVND (reference sequence). V lost 10 bases and J 8 bases, leaving 15 bases between the germline ends. The CDR3 contains 12 residues. The CDR3 reads CATQKGFHEQFF. Here the CDR3 DNA reads TGTGCCACCCAAAAGGGGTTCCATGAGCAGTTCTTC.

Many counts were recorded for this clonotype. This chain's CDR3 is CASSLASGSQQFF. As DNA, the CDR3 is TGTGCCAGCAGTTTAGCTAGCGGGAGCCAACAGTTCTTC. The chain combines TRBV12-3 or TRBV12-4 with TRBJ2-1; TRBD2 agrees at 9 bases. The length of the CDR3 is 13 residues. V shed 0 bases, J shed 13 bases, and the junction held 4 bases outside the gene matches.

This clonotype came up a few times. The genes are TRBV12-3 or TRBV12-4 and TRBJ1-1; maybe TRBD1 (5 bases). The CDR3 extends over 15 amino acids. Trimming pared 7 bases from V and 2 bases from J, leaving 17 bases between. DNA of the CDR3: TGTGCCAGCACTACGGGGGGGAGGAAAAACACTGAAGCTTTCTTT. Translation: CASTTGGRKNTEAFF.

This clonotype was found many times. V is TRBV20-1 and J is TRBJ2-2; 9 bases are a match to TRBD2. CDR1 and CDR2 from the germline V gene are DFQATT and SNEGSKA (reference sequence). Unmatched junction bases numbered 10, after V lost 2 bases and J lost 6 bases. This CDR3 spans 16 amino acids. This CDR3 is CSARSPSGNGPGELFF. Written as DNA, the CDR3 is TGCAGTGCTAGATCCCCTAGCGGGAACGGACCCGGGGAGCTGTTTTTT.

This clonotype was counted between two and nine times. The V gene is TRBV27, the J gene TRBJ1-1; D uncertain. This CDR3 is built from 9 residues. Germline CDR1 is MNHEY and CDR2 is SMNVEV (reference sequence). V lost 6 bases, J lost 11 bases, and 7 bases lay in between. The CDR3 here is CASRPGAFF. CDR3 in DNA: TGTGCCAGCAGGCCCGGGGCTTTCTTT.

At least ten counts were recorded for this clonotype. The chain has TRBV11-2 and TRBJ2-1; TRBD2 matches at 12 bases. J was trimmed by 9 bases and V by 5 bases; bases with no gene match: 11. The germline gives CDR1 SGHAT, CDR2 FQNNGV. CDR3 length: 16 residues. CDR3 in amino acids: CASSEITSGRKGEQFF. CDR3 DNA: TGTGCCAGCAGCGAAATCACTAGCGGGAGGAAAGGTGAGCAGTTCTTC.

Many counts were recorded for this clonotype. The genes are TRBV4-2 and TRBJ2-1; 9 positions match TRBD2. Trimming at V came to 4 bases and at J to 9 bases, leaving 10 bases not matched to a gene. The germline V gene has CDR1 LGHNA and CDR2 YNFKEQ. This CDR3 is 15 amino acids long. DNA for the CDR3: TGTGCCAGCAGCCCCCTGGCGGGAGGGATGGGTGAGCAGTTCTTC. This codes for CASSPLAGGMGEQFF.

This clonotype has just a few counts. The chain couples TRBV19 to TRBJ2-3, with 10 positions matching TRBD2. The CDR3 contains 14 residues. The junction had 4 bases not matched to a gene; V was cut back by 4 bases and J by 6 bases. CDR1 is LNHDA, CDR2 SQIVND, per germline (reference sequence). For the CDR3, the DNA is TGTGCCAGTAGTACTAGCGGGAGTTCCGATACGCAGTATTTT. Its protein product is CASSTSGSSDTQYF.